The clone carrying this T cell receptor beta chain was detected a few times. As yet, its antigen is unknown. The data are from a study of a mutant IDH1 vaccine in newly diagnosed glioma. Study context: Held at week 35, visit V12 was the safety follow-up, and visit V13 followed at week 47.

The time point here: week 47, end of study. A 20-mer mutant IDH1 peptide at 300 ug was injected subcutaneously with topical imiquimod. Newly diagnosed WHO grade 3 or 4 IDH1-mutant, ATRX-lost astrocytomas were identified in the donors. Assay: immunoSEQ multiplex PCR; the TCRdb copy retains only in-frame clones and omits some. Among around 50,000 clones, less than 65% were seen once, and the ten largest hold about 5%. Study-level results: Changes to the top peripheral T cell clonotypes appeared unrelated to pseudoprogression.

The germline gives CDR1 SEHNR, CDR2 FQNEAQ (reference sequence). V lost 1 base and J 1 base, leaving 13 bases between the germline ends. The CDR3 sequence is 16 residues long. The V and J genes are TRBV7-9 and TRBJ1-1; D gene ambiguous. This clonotype originated in a man aged 40-55 years with glioma. Some clones in this sample may be carry-over from other donors' samples. The material sequenced was peripheral blood mononuclear cells (PBMCs), taken from a glioma patient whose treatment included an IDH1 peptide vaccine. The DNA for the CDR3 is TGTGCCAGCAGCTTAGGAATCGGGGTGGAGAACACTGAAGCTTTCTTT. Amino acid sequence: CASSLGIGVENTEAFF.